Listed below are T cell receptor beta chains from one sample, sequenced in a study of T cell changes during pregnancy in multiple sclerosis. Repertoires were generated with immunoSEQ multiplex PCR, while TCRdb's copy carries only in-frame clones and drops some. This sample has over 65,000 clones; under 95% occur once, and the top ten carry around 2%. This specimen was peripheral blood, taken in the first trimester of pregnancy. These TCRs come from a female donor in good health, enrolled as a control in a pregnancy study. Both conserved end residues are part of each CDR3. Each record gives: V gene, J gene, D gene, clone size, CDR3 DNA, CDR3 protein. D genes are given only for firm matches. A clone size is listed for some rows: how often the clone was seen (once, few, many), or a class if it is expanded.

>TRBV20-1|TRBJ1-4|-|-
TGCAGTGCCCCAGGCCCGGTGAGTTGG
CSAPGPVSW
>TRBV5-4|TRBJ2-7|TRBD1|-
TGTGCCAGCAGCTTAGGGGGCGACAGGGGCTACCAGTTCCAATGCGAGCAGTACTTC
CASSLGGDRGYQFQCEQYF
>TRBV27|TRBJ2-3|TRBD2|-
TGTGCCAGCAGTTCGGCGCGGGGGGGCACAGATACGCAGTATTTT
CASSSARGGTDTQYF
>TRBV6-5|TRBJ2-7|-|-
TGTGCCAGCAGTTACTCCGGGGGGCGCGGTTACGAGCAGTACTTC
CASSYSGGRGYEQYF
>TRBV11-1|TRBJ2-7|-|once
TGTGCCAGCAGCTTATTGGAGAGCTCCTACGAGCAGTACTTC
CASSLLESSYEQYF
>TRBV27|TRBJ1-2|TRBD1|-
TGTGCCAGCAGAACGAACAGGGGAAACTATGGCTACACCTTC
CASRTNRGNYGYTF
>TRBV6-1|TRBJ1-2|-|-
TGTGCCAGCAGTGAAGTGACCAGCGGTGGCTACACCTTC
CASSEVTSGGYTF
>TRBV14|TRBJ2-1|TRBD2|-
TGTGCCAGCAGCCAGGTTCGGGGGGGATACAATGAGCAGTTCTTC
CASSQVRGGYNEQFF
>TRBV20-1|TRBJ1-1|-|-
TGCAGTTCCGACCAGGGCACTGAAGCTTTCTTT
CSSDQGTEAFF
>TRBV7-2|TRBJ2-4|TRBD2|-
TGTGCCAGCAGCCGGGGGGGGCCGGGGGCCAAAAACATTCAGTACTTC
CASSRGGPGAKNIQYF
>TRBV7-8|TRBJ1-3|-|-
TGTGCCAGCCGATACCAGGGGGGAAACACCATATATTTT
CASRYQGGNTIYF
>TRBV11-2|TRBJ2-5|-|-
TGTGCCAGCAGCTTAAAGCCAGACGGGGGCCAGTACTTC
CASSLKPDGGQYF
>TRBV5-6|TRBJ2-7|-|-
TGTGCCAGCAGCGCCGGGAACCCCTACGAGCAGTACTTC
CASSAGNPYEQYF
>TRBV5-8|TRBJ1-4|-|-
TGTGCCAGCAGCCCTAGGGGGGGAGGCTTTAATGAAAAACTGTTTTTT
CASSPRGGGFNEKLFF
>TRBV4-3|TRBJ2-3|-|-
TGCGCCAGCGGACCATCTCAGGACAGCACTATAGATACGCAGTATTTT
CASGPSQDSTIDTQYF
>TRBV7-9|TRBJ1-2|-|-
TGTGCCAGCAGCTTACAGGGATTAGTTAACTATGGCTACACCTTC
CASSLQGLVNYGYTF
>TRBV28|TRBJ1-2|-|-
TGTGCCGCTGGGGGGGCTAGGAACTATGGCTACACCTTC
CAAGGARNYGYTF
>TRBV6-9|TRBJ2-3|TRBD1|-
TGTGCCAGCAGTAACTCGACAGGGAAAGCCACAGATACGCAGTATTTT
CASSNSTGKATDTQYF
>TRBV4-3|TRBJ1-3|-|-
TGCGCCAGCAGCCGTAACAGGGTGGAAGCTGGAAACACCATATATTTT
CASSRNRVEAGNTIYF
>TRBV9|TRBJ1-4|-|-
TGTGCCAGCAGCGTAGACAGGGCCCCTAATGAAAAACTGTTTTTT
CASSVDRAPNEKLFF
>TRBV7-9|TRBJ2-3|TRBD2|-
TGTGCCAGCAGTTCTAGCGGGGGCACAGATACGCAGTATTTT
CASSSSGGTDTQYF
>TRBV4-1|TRBJ1-4|-|-
TGCGCCAGCAGCCAAGCGCCAGGACACGCAACTAATGAAAAACTGTTTTTT
CASSQAPGHATNEKLFF
>TRBV7-9|TRBJ1-2|TRBD1|-
TGTGCCAGCAGCTTAGGAACAGGGGGCTCCAACTATGGCTACACCTTC
CASSLGTGGSNYGYTF
>TRBV11-2|TRBJ2-3|TRBD1|-
TGTGCCAGCAGCGACAGGGATGGTGCAGATACGCAGTATTTT
CASSDRDGADTQYF
>TRBV7-2|TRBJ1-3|TRBD1|-
TGTGCCAGCAGCCGGGACAGGGATGTGGACACCATATATTTT
CASSRDRDVDTIYF
>TRBV6-1|TRBJ2-7|-|-
TGTGCCAGCAGTGTCCCGGGCAGGGTAGACTACGAGCAGTACTTC
CASSVPGRVDYEQYF
>TRBV28|TRBJ2-3|-|-
TGTGCCAGCTCCTCCCGGGGGCAGTATTTT
CASSSRGQYF
>TRBV5-4|TRBJ1-2|-|-
TGTGCCAGCAGCTTGGGCGGGCGGAACTCTTATGGCTACACCTTC
CASSLGGRNSYGYTF
>TRBV7-9|TRBJ2-1|-|-
TGTGCCAGCAGCCCGACAGTTCCCTTCTACAATGAGCAGTTCTTC
CASSPTVPFYNEQFF
>TRBV29-1|TRBJ1-3|TRBD1|-
TGCAGCGTCGAACGACAGGGCTCTGGAAACACCATATATTTT
CSVERQGSGNTIYF
>TRBV6-1|TRBJ1-5|-|-
TGTGCCAGCACCCAGGGATTGAATCAGCCCCAGCATTTT
CASTQGLNQPQHF
>TRBV5-1|TRBJ1-6|TRBD1|once
TGCGCCAGCAGCTTGGTCGGACAGGATAATTCACCCCTCCACTTT
CASSLVGQDNSPLHF
>TRBV4-1|TRBJ1-6|TRBD1|few
TGCGCCAGCAGCCGGGGGACGACAGGGAAGGGCTCACCCCTCCACTTT
CASSRGTTGKGSPLHF
>TRBV30|TRBJ1-2|-|-
TGTGCCTGCGGGCGGGGGGTTCGCTATGGCTACACCTTC
CACGRGVRYGYTF
>TRBV7-3|TRBJ1-2|-|-
TGTGCCAGCAGCTCCTATCCTAACTATGGCTACACCTTC
CASSSYPNYGYTF